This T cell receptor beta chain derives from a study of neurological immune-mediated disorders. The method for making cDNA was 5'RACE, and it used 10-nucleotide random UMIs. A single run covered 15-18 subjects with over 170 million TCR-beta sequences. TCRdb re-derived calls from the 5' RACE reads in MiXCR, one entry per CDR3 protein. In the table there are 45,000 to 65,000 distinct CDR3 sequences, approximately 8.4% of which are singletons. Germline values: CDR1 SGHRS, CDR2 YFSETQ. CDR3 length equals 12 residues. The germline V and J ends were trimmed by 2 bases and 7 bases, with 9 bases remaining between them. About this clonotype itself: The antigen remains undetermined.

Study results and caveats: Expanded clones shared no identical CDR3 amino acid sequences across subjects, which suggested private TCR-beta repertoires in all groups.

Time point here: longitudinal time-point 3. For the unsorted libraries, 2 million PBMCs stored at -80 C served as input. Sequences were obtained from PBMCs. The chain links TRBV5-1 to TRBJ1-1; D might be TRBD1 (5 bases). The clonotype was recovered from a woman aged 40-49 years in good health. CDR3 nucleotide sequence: TGCGCCAGCAGCTTTGGTGACAGTGAAGCTTTCTTT. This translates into CASSFGDSEAFF.